The next 25 T cell receptor beta chains were all read from a single sample in a study of blood T cell repertoires in COVID-19. Using immunoSEQ multiplex PCR, the repertoire was profiled, and TCRdb retains in-frame clones only, with some absent. The table shows 330,000 or so clones, with 70% to 90% occurring only once. Sample: PBMCs or T cells enriched from blood (not recorded which). The receptors here all came from a man aged 40-50 years in a cohort exposed to, infected with or recovered from COVID-19 (not recorded which).

The gene calls are TRBV5-1 and TRBJ2-7; possible D gene TRBD2, 6 bases. CDR1 and CDR2 (germline): SGHRS, YFSETQ. V was shortened by 0 bases and J by 0 bases, with 13 bases between the two germline ends. The CDR3 has 16 residues. CDR3 in amino acids: CASSLDATRDSYEQYF. In nucleotides, the CDR3 is TGCGCCAGCAGCTTGGACGCGACTAGAGACTCCTACGAGCAGTACTTC.

The chain couples TRBV30 to TRBJ2-3; D possibly corresponds to TRBD2 (5 bases). The germline gives CDR1 GTSNPN, CDR2 SVGIG (reference sequence). Trimming left V 2 bases short and J 7 bases short, with 16 bases between. The CDR3 contains 14 residues. Here the CDR3 reads CAWSSWTAIHTQYF. CDR3 sequence (DNA): TGTGCCTGGAGTAGCTGGACTGCCATTCATACGCAGTATTTT.

The J gene is TRBJ2-2, the V gene TRBV7-9, with D possibly being TRBD2 (6 bases). V lost 5 bases and J 5 bases, leaving 15 bases between the germline ends. The CDR3 spans 15 residues. The V gene's germline CDR1 is SEHNR and CDR2 FQNEAQ (reference sequence). In DNA form, the CDR3 reads TGTGCCAGCAGCGGAGGGCCAGGCAGGACCGGGGAGCTGTTTTTT. Protein product: CASSGGPGRTGELFF.

This clone was detected only a few times. The V call is TRBV28, the J call TRBJ2-1; 10 nucleotides agree with TRBD1. J was trimmed by 6 bases and V by 6 bases; bases with no gene match: 2. Germline CDR1 reads MDHEN; CDR2 reads SYDVKM. The CDR3 sequence is 13 residues long. CDR3 region: CASRGQGINEQFF. The CDR3, as DNA: TGTGCCAGCAGGGGACAGGGGATCAATGAGCAGTTCTTC.

CDR3 amino acids: CASSHEPGLAGGGHEQYF. In DNA, the CDR3 is TGCGCCAGCAGTCATGAGCCGGGACTAGCGGGAGGGGGCCACGAGCAGTACTTC. The chain is built from TRBV23-1 and TRBJ2-7; 16 bases are shared with TRBD2. TRBV23-1 qualifies as an ORF whose function is uncertain. This CDR3 is 18 amino acids long. V shed 3 bases and J 5 bases; nucleotides not matched to a gene: 10.

The chain uses TRBV6-5 and TRBJ2-7; 10 nucleotides agree with TRBD2. Germline lookup yields CDR1 MNHEY and CDR2 SVGAGI. The CDR3 has 13 residues. With 8 bases clipped from V and 6 bases from J, the junction kept 7 bases outside the gene matches. The CDR3 spells CASGLAGESEQYF. The CDR3, as DNA: TGTGCCAGCGGCCTAGCGGGAGAGAGCGAGCAGTACTTC.

The gene calls are TRBV19 and TRBJ1-1; D not resolved. Germline loops: CDR1 LNHDA, CDR2 SQIVND (reference sequence). The CDR3 length is 11 residues. V lost 7 bases and J lost 3, with 6 bases in between. The CDR3 sequence: CASMGYTEAFF. Here the CDR3 DNA reads TGTGCCAGTATGGGCTACACTGAAGCTTTCTTT.

This sequence joins TRBV5-6 and TRBJ1-2; a possible D gene is TRBD1 (6 bases). Germline CDR1 and CDR2: SGHDT and YYEEEE. The CDR3 loop spans 13 amino acids. V was cut by 5 bases and J by 2 bases, with 10 bases left in between. CDR3 residues: CASRPTGNYGYTF. The CDR3 DNA reads TGTGCCAGCAGGCCAACAGGGAACTATGGCTACACCTTC.

The chain couples TRBV7-2 to TRBJ2-7, with 9 bases matching TRBD1. Trimming cost V 5 bases and J 7 bases; bases outside gene matches: 12. Germline loops: CDR1 SGHTA, CDR2 FQGNSA. The CDR3 runs to 15 residues. CDR3 in amino acids: CASSPMGTGLEEQYF. The CDR3 region has the DNA TGTGCCAGCAGCCCCATGGGGACAGGGCTTGAAGAGCAGTACTTC.

The CDR3 is CASTPGSGNQPQHF. The CDR3 coding sequence is TGTGCCAGTACCCCGGGGTCGGGGAATCAGCCCCAGCATTTT. This rearrangement joins TRBV19 to TRBJ1-5; D is unclear. There are 14 residues in the CDR3. Germline V gene data show CDR1 as LNHDA and CDR2 as SQIVND (reference sequence). Trimming took off 7 bases at V and 4 bases at J, with 14 bases between the two ends.

The chain joins TRBV30 to TRBJ1-6; 7 nucleotides line up with TRBD1. The CDR3 spans 16 residues. Germline CDR1 GTSNPN, CDR2 SVGIG (reference sequence). J lost 7 bases, V lost 0 bases, and 9 bases had no gene match. The CDR3, as DNA: TGTGCCTGGAGTGTACCCCGACAGGGAAGAAATTCACCCCTCCACTTT. Protein product: CAWSVPRQGRNSPLHF.

The rearrangement uses TRBV27 and TRBJ1-5; D ambiguous. The CDR3 length is 14 residues. The V end was cut by 3 bases, the J end by 5 bases, with 11 bases between. Germline values: CDR1 MNHEY, CDR2 SMNVEV (reference sequence). This CDR3 is CASSLRSMYQPQHF. CDR3 bases: TGTGCCAGCAGTTTGAGGAGTATGTATCAGCCCCAGCATTTT.

The J gene is TRBJ2-7, the V gene TRBV11-3; a weak D match, TRBD2 (6 bases). The CDR3 spans 13 residues. Germline V CDR1 and CDR2: SGHNT, YENEEA. V was pared by 0 bases and J by 6 bases, with 9 bases between. The CDR3 reads CASSLDAGSEQYF. DNA for the CDR3: TGTGCCAGCAGCTTAGACGCGGGAAGCGAGCAGTACTTC.

This chain links TRBV4-1 with TRBJ2-7; 9 positions agree with TRBD2. Trimming cost V 1 base and J 2 bases; bases outside gene matches: 6. CDR3 length: 16 amino acids. Germline V CDR1 and CDR2: MGHRA, YSYEKL. CDR3 in DNA: TGCGCCAGCAGCCAAGGTGCGACTAGCGGAGCCTACGAGCAGTACTTC. It yields the protein CASSQGATSGAYEQYF.

The chain has TRBV5-8 and TRBJ2-1, with TRBD1 as a possible D gene (6 bases). V was pared by 3 bases and J by 1 base, with 11 bases between. This CDR3 comprises 15 residues. CDR1 and CDR2 (germline): SGHTS, YDEGEE. The CDR3, as DNA: TGTGCCAGCAGCTCTGGGACACAGTCCTACAATGAGCAGTTCTTC. Its protein is CASSSGTQSYNEQFF.

The chain uses TRBV10-3 and TRBJ1-3; D gene uncertain. The CDR3 spans 15 residues. Per germline, CDR1 ENHRY and CDR2 SYGVKD. Between the trimmed V and J ends, which lost 3 bases and 0 bases, there was a span of 9 bases. The CDR3 reads CAISDLVVSGNTIYF. The CDR3 coding sequence is TGTGCCATCAGTGATTTGGTAGTCTCTGGAAACACCATATATTTT.

The rearrangement links TRBV10-3 to TRBJ2-2; 9 bases align to TRBD1. V lost 6 bases and J lost 2; bases outside the gene matches: 4. CDR3 size: 15 residues. CDR1 and CDR2 from the germline V gene are ENHRY and SYGVKD. CDR3: CAISGQGRNTGELFF. As DNA, the CDR3 is TGTGCCATCAGCGGACAGGGGCGAAACACCGGGGAGCTGTTTTTT.

The chain uses TRBV29-1 and TRBJ1-1; D gene ambiguous. Trimming pared 4 bases from V and 3 bases from J, leaving 9 bases between. Germline V CDR1 and CDR2: SQVTM, ANQGSEA. The CDR3 spans 12 residues. The CDR3 DNA reads TGCAGCGTTGCTCGGGAGGACACTGAAGCTTTCTTT. Translated, it gives CSVAREDTEAFF.

The chain uses TRBV2 and TRBJ2-1; TRBD1 might be the D (6 bases). The V end was cut by 3 bases, the J end by 0 bases, with 12 bases between. The CDR3 has 16 residues. CDR1 SNHLY and CDR2 FYNNEI come from the germline V gene. The CDR3, as DNA: TGTGCCAGCAGTGAGCGACAGGCAGCCTCCTACAATGAGCAGTTCTTC. This encodes CASSERQAASYNEQFF.

The chain is built from TRBV3-1 (or the pseudogene TRBV3-2) and TRBJ2-7; TRBD2 agrees at 14 bases. The CDR3 is 17 amino acids. Germline trimming cut 4 bases from V and 4 bases from J; bases unmatched to any gene: 9. CDR1 and CDR2 (germline): LGHDT, YNNKEL (reference sequence). CDR3 sequence: CASSPTPRTSGRYEQYF. In nucleotides, the CDR3 is TGTGCCAGCAGCCCAACCCCTAGGACTAGCGGGAGGTACGAGCAGTACTTC.

This clone was seen just once. The rearrangement joins TRBV28 to TRBJ1-5; D is ambiguous. The germline CDR1 and CDR2 sequences are MDHEN and SYDVKM. Trimming stripped 5 bases from V and 3 bases from J, with 5 bases between. CDR3 length: 12 residues. This CDR3 reads CASSPFNQPQHF. The DNA of the CDR3 is TGTGCCAGCAGTCCCTTCAATCAGCCCCAGCATTTT. The complete variable domain, with remaining parts taken from reference TRBV28 and TRBJ1-5, reads DVKVTQSSRYLVKRTGEKVFLECVQDMDHENMFWYRQDPGLGLRLIYFSYDVKMKEKGDIPEGYSVSREKKERFSLILESASTNQTSMYLCASSPFNQPQHFGDGTRLSIL.

The gene calls are TRBV7-2 and TRBJ1-4; 7 positions agree with TRBD1. The CDR3 runs to 18 residues. Germline V gives CDR1 SGHTA, CDR2 FQGNSA. The V segment lost 5 bases and the J segment 1 base; nucleotides outside the gene matches: 13. CDR3 region: CASSPRGAGGLTNEKLFF. In DNA form, the CDR3 reads TGTGCCAGCAGCCCGAGAGGGGCAGGGGGTCTAACTAATGAAAAACTGTTTTTT.

The CDR3: CASIRDRGAEAFF. The DNA for the CDR3 is TGTGCCAGTATAAGGGACAGGGGGGCTGAAGCTTTCTTT. The V call is TRBV19, the J call TRBJ1-1; 11 bases are shared with TRBD1. The length of the CDR3 is 13 residues. Germline loops: CDR1 LNHDA, CDR2 SQIVND (reference sequence). The V gene end was trimmed by 7 bases and the J gene end by 6 bases; junction bases not matched to a gene: 4.

The chain is built from TRBV2 and TRBJ1-6, with unresolved D. The CDR3 is 13 amino acids. V shed 8 bases and J shed 11 bases, with 16 bases lying between them. Germline-derived CDR1 and CDR2 are SNHLY and FYNNEI. CDR3 DNA sequence: TGTGCCAGCTGTCAGGAGGATCCTGCACCCCTCCACTTT. Translated, it gives CASCQEDPAPLHF.

In this sample, this clone is medium-sized. This chain uses TRBV7-9 with TRBJ2-5, with D uncertain. This CDR3 spans 14 amino acids. In germline, CDR1 is SEHNR, CDR2 FQNEAQ (reference sequence). The V end lost 5 bases, the J end lost 0 bases, and 10 bases lay between the germline ends. The CDR3 spells CASSPDSNQETQYF. The CDR3, as DNA: TGTGCCAGCAGCCCAGACTCCAACCAAGAGACCCAGTACTTC.